Listed here are 6 T cell receptor beta chains from one sample, sequenced in a study of cytotoxic CD8 clonotypes in ibrutinib-treated CLL. Here immunoSEQ multiplex PCR was the method, and the copy in TCRdb shows in-frame clones only, minus some. The sample shows some 300,000 clones, roughly 85% of them seen only once. The material was PBMCs, obtained before ibrutinib treatment. These TCRs come from a human donor with chronic lymphocytic leukemia.

This clone came up a few times. The rearrangement uses TRBV7-6 and TRBJ1-1; D gene ambiguous. V was cut by 2 bases and J by 3 bases, with 19 bases left in between. The CDR3 is made up of 17 amino acids. CDR1 and CDR2 (germline): SGHVS, FNYEAQ. CDR3 region: CASSLIRVGSFDTEAFF. CDR3 nucleotides: TGTGCCAGCAGCTTAATCCGTGTCGGTAGTTTTGACACTGAAGCTTTCTTT. The full variable domain, with the rest looked up from reference TRBV7-6 and TRBJ1-1, is GAGVSQSPRYKVTKRGQDVALRCDPISGHVSLYWYRQALGQGPEFLTYFNYEAQQDKSGLPNDRFSAERPEGSISTLTIQRTEQRDSAMYRCASSLIRVGSFDTEAFFGQGTRLTVV.

About this clone: Other DNA variants within this sample encode the same CDR3. V usage is TRBV7-3 and J usage is TRBJ1-1, with D uncertain. This CDR3 is 13 amino acids long. Trimming took off 2 bases at V and 0 bases at J, with 4 bases between the two ends. Germline loops: CDR1 SGHTA, CDR2 FQGTGA. In DNA form, the CDR3 reads TGTGCCAGCAGCTTACGTATGAACACTGAAGCTTTCTTT. Translated, it gives CASSLRMNTEAFF.

This clone was detected ten times or more. The V and J genes are TRBV6-4 and TRBJ2-6, with D perhaps given as TRBD1 or TRBD2 (5 bases each). V lost 0 bases, J lost 2 bases, and 5 bases lay in between. CDR1 is MRHNA and CDR2 is SNTAGT in the germline V gene. The CDR3 has 15 amino acids. The CDR3 DNA reads as TGTGCCAGCAGTGACTCGGGGGCTGGGGCCAACGTCCTGACTTTC. As protein: CASSDSGAGANVLTF.

J is TRBJ2-1 and V is TRBV5-4, with 9 bases lining up with TRBD2. Germline lookup yields CDR1 SGHNT and CDR2 YYREEE (reference sequence). There are 15 residues in the CDR3. V was pared by 3 bases and J by 11 bases, with 12 bases of the junction left unmatched. The CDR3 here is CASSSWGAGGQKQFF. Written as DNA, the CDR3 is TGTGCCAGCAGCTCCTGGGGAGCGGGAGGCCAAAAGCAGTTCTTC.

The chain employs TRBV15 and TRBJ1-1, with D tentatively TRBD1 (6 bases). The CDR3 covers 14 residues. V was cut by 3 bases and J by 3 bases, with 11 bases left in between. Germline CDR1 is LNHNV and CDR2 is YYDKDF (reference sequence). The CDR3 DNA follows: TGTGCCACCAGCAGGCGGGACAAATACACTGAAGCTTTCTTT. Translated: CATSRRDKYTEAFF.

This clone was counted a few times. The chain employs TRBV2 and TRBJ1-1; 7 nucleotides match TRBD1. V gave up 7 bases and J gave up 5 bases; unmatched junction bases: 1. There are 11 residues in the CDR3. Germline V gene data show CDR1 as SNHLY and CDR2 as FYNNEI. CDR3 sequence: CASIQGTEAFF. CDR3 nucleotide sequence: TGTGCCAGCATACAGGGGACTGAAGCTTTCTTT.